Given below is one T cell receptor (beta chain) in context. Reverse transcription of about 0.45 to 1 ug RNA was performed with random hexamers. The amplification used immunoSEQ multiplex PCR on TCR beta CDR3; it spanned 54 Vbeta and 13 Jbeta. TCRdb processed the immunoSEQ multiplex PCR reads anew with MiXCR; each CDR3 protein has one entry. The sample contains roughly 200,000 distinct CDR3 sequences, roughly 94% of which appear only once. The entry originates in a study of CD8 T cells in Susac syndrome. The CDR3 covers 14 residues. J lost 5 bases, V lost 2 bases, and 7 bases had no gene match. The germline gives CDR1 GTSNPN, CDR2 SVGIG (reference sequence). The study sequenced TCR beta in blood CD8+ and CD4+ T cells.

J is TRBJ1-1 and V is TRBV30, with TRBD1 matching over 8 bases. The clonotype originates from a human donor with multiple sclerosis. Sequenced material: CD4+ T cells from PBMCs. For the CDR3, the DNA is TGTGCCTGGAGTACAGGGGGTTATCTAACTGAAGCTTTCTTT. It yields the protein CAWSTGGYLTEAFF.